The clone carrying this TCR beta chain occurred many times. This same CDR3 is encoded by further DNA sequences in the sample. TCRdb re-called clones via MiXCR from the PCR reads. In the table there are about 14,000 clones, approximately 32% of which are singletons. The data were obtained in a study of metastatic and nonmetastatic thyroid tumors. Every patient was untreated before thyroid surgery. Germline values: CDR1 SGHVS, CDR2 FNYEAQ. The CDR3 is 15 amino acids. The trim removed 1 base at V and 5 bases at J, leaving 2 bases unmatched. Sample: tumor tissue. This TCR came from a female donor with papillary thyroid cancer or a benign thyroid nodule (not recorded which). Some clones in this sample may be carry-over from other donors' samples. This chain links TRBV7-6 with TRBJ2-1, with 10 bases that match TRBD2. Written as DNA, the CDR3 is TGTGCCAGCAGCTTAGGGACTAGCGGCAACAATGAGCAGTTCTTC. The encoded protein is CASSLGTSGNNEQFF.